This entry is about one T cell receptor (beta chain). The CDR3 extends over 15 amino acids. The V end lost 4 bases, the J end lost 1 base, and 13 bases lay between the germline ends. Germline loops: CDR1 SGHDT, CDR2 YYEEEE. The assay was immunoSEQ multiplex PCR, and TCRdb's table has in-frame clones only and misses some. The sample records about 50,000 clones, 70% to 90% being singletons. The sample belongs to a study of blood T cell repertoires in COVID-19. The receptor was derived from a human donor in a cohort sampled during active COVID-19. J is TRBJ2-3 and V is TRBV5-6; D is unresolved. Sequenced input: peripheral blood. CDR3 residues: CASSLLTGRTDTQYF. CDR3 nucleotide sequence: TGTGCCAGCAGCCTCCTAACCGGTCGCACAGATACGCAGTATTTT.